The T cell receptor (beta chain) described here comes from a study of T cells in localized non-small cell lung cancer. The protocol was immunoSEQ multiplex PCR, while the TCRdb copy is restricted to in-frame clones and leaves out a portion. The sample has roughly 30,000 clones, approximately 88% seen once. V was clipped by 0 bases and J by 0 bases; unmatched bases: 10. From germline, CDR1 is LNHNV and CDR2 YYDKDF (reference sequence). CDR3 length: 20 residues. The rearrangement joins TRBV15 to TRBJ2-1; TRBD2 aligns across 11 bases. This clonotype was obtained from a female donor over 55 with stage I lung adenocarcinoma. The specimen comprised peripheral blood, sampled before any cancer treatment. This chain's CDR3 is CATSRDKGLAGGSSYNEQFF. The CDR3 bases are TGTGCCACCAGCAGAGATAAGGGCCTAGCGGGAGGCAGCTCCTACAATGAGCAGTTCTTC.